Listed here are 14 T cell receptor beta chains from one sample, sequenced in a study of blood T cell repertoires in COVID-19. Assay used: immunoSEQ multiplex PCR; TCRdb lists only in-frame clones, some missing. Here the sample spans about 300,000 clones, around nine tenths being singletons. The sample was PBMCs or T cells enriched from blood (not recorded which). The source is a woman aged 18-29 years who had recovered from COVID-19.

The chain employs TRBV27 and TRBJ1-2; tentative D call: TRBD1 (5 bases). Trimming removed 4 bases at V and 3 bases at J, with 15 bases between. This CDR3 has 15 residues. Germline V gene sequence: CDR1 MNHEY, CDR2 SMNVEV (reference sequence). The CDR3 bases are TGTGCCAGCAGTTCAAGAGGCAGGGTGGACTATGGCTACACCTTC. Encoded protein: CASSSRGRVDYGYTF.

The gene calls are TRBV30 and TRBJ1-2; 7 nucleotides align to TRBD1. V lost 1 base and J lost 1; bases outside the gene matches: 6. The CDR3 length is 15 residues. Germline assignment: CDR1 GTSNPN and CDR2 SVGIG (reference sequence). CDR3 in DNA: TGTGCCTGGAGTGGAAGACAGGGTTTTAACTATGGCTACACCTTC. It specifies CAWSGRQGFNYGYTF.

The chain combines TRBV19 with TRBJ2-3; 10 positions match TRBD2. Germline CDR1 LNHDA, CDR2 SQIVND (reference sequence). This CDR3 has 14 amino acids. The J segment lost 0 bases and the V segment lost 9 bases, leaving 3 bases of the junction unmatched. In DNA, the CDR3 is TGTGCCAGCCGGACTAGCGGTAGCACAGATACGCAGTATTTT. As protein: CASRTSGSTDTQYF. The complete variable domain, with remaining parts taken from reference TRBV19 and TRBJ2-3, reads DGGITQSPKYLFRKEGQNVTLSCEQNLNHDAMYWYRQDPGQGLRLIYYSQIVNDFQKGDIAEGYSVSREKKESFPLTVTSAQKNPTAFYLCASRTSGSTDTQYFGPGTRLTVL.

The chain couples TRBV27 to TRBJ1-3; the D gene is possibly TRBD1 (6 bases). The CDR3 has 15 amino acids. Trimming took off 5 bases at V and 0 bases at J, with 11 bases between the two ends. Germline V gene data show CDR1 as MNHEY and CDR2 as SMNVEV (reference sequence). CDR3 region: CASSPQGSSGNTIYF. CDR3 in DNA: TGTGCCAGCAGTCCCCAGGGGTCCTCTGGAAACACCATATATTTT.

The chain is built from TRBV7-2 and TRBJ2-5, with 11 bases that match TRBD2. CDR1 and CDR2 from the germline V gene are SGHTA and FQGNSA. This CDR3 comprises 15 residues. The V gene end was trimmed by 2 bases and the J gene end by 3 bases; junction bases not matched to a gene: 2. CDR3 sequence reads: CASSLTGLAEETQYF. The CDR3 nucleotides read TGTGCCAGCAGCTTAACGGGACTAGCGGAAGAGACCCAGTACTTC.

The rearrangement joins TRBV11-3 to TRBJ2-3; no reliable D call. CDR1 is SGHNT, CDR2 YENEEA, per germline. The CDR3 has 13 amino acids. Trimming removed 3 bases from V and 3 bases from J, with 7 bases in between. The CDR3 spells CASSFIRTDTQYF. The DNA of the CDR3 is TGTGCCAGCAGCTTTATTCGGACAGATACGCAGTATTTT.

This rearrangement joins TRBV5-8 to TRBJ1-5; a possible D gene is TRBD1 (5 bases). Between the trimmed V and J ends, which lost 9 bases and 4 bases, there was a span of 14 bases. The CDR3 length is 13 residues. Per the germline V gene, CDR1 is SGHTS and CDR2 is YDEGEE. Here the CDR3 reads CATQGRRNQPQHF. In DNA form, the CDR3 reads TGTGCCACCCAGGGCAGACGAAATCAGCCCCAGCATTTT.

The CDR3 DNA reads as TGTGCCAGCAGCTTAGCGGGGGGGAGTTACGAGCAGTACTTC. Translating gives CASSLAGGSYEQYF. The rearrangement uses TRBV11-3 and TRBJ2-7; 8 bases are a match to TRBD2. The V and J ends lost 1 base and 4 bases, in that order; junction bases with no gene match: 3. The germline V gene encodes CDR1 SGHNT and CDR2 YENEEA. The CDR3 length is 14 residues.

This chain joins TRBV27 and TRBJ2-2; 12 nucleotides align to TRBD2. Trimming at V came to 6 bases and at J to 1 base, leaving 0 bases not matched to a gene. From germline, CDR1 is MNHEY and CDR2 SMNVEV (reference sequence). This CDR3 has 15 residues. CDR3 sequence: CASRLAGGNTGELFF. The CDR3 DNA reads as TGTGCCAGCAGACTAGCGGGAGGGAACACCGGGGAGCTGTTTTTT.

This chain links TRBV6-1 with TRBJ2-3, with unresolved D. Trimming removed 3 bases from V and 1 base from J, with 11 bases in between. CDR1 and CDR2 from the germline V gene are MNHNS and SASEGT. This CDR3 is 15 amino acids long. The CDR3 loop is CASSDWSLRTDTQYF. The CDR3 DNA sequence: TGTGCCAGCAGTGATTGGAGTCTCCGCACAGATACGCAGTATTTT.

The chain couples TRBV14 to TRBJ2-3, with D perhaps matching TRBD1 (5 bases). CDR1 is SGHDN, CDR2 FVKESK, per germline. V was shortened by 4 bases and J by 5 bases, with 16 bases between the two germline ends. The CDR3 contains 15 residues. The CDR3 sequence is CASSRWYHGQDTQYF. The CDR3 DNA sequence: TGTGCCAGCAGCCGATGGTATCACGGACAAGATACGCAGTATTTT. The whole variable domain, remainder taken from reference TRBV14 and TRBJ2-3, is EAGVTQFPSHSVIEKGQTVTLRCDPISGHDNLYWYRRVMGKEIKFLLHFVKESKQDESGMPNNRFLAERTGGTYSTLKVQPAELEDSGVYFCASSRWYHGQDTQYFGPGTRLTVL.

The chain employs TRBV5-4 and TRBJ2-1, with 7 bases aligning to TRBD1. Germline V gives CDR1 SGHNT, CDR2 YYREEE (reference sequence). This CDR3 comprises 15 residues. V trimming: 3 bases; J trimming: 0 bases; junction bases outside the gene matches: 3. This CDR3 is CASSSTGSSYNEQFF. The DNA for the CDR3 is TGTGCCAGCAGCTCGACAGGGAGCTCCTACAATGAGCAGTTCTTC.

The genes are TRBV29-1 and TRBJ2-5; TRBD1 might be the D (5 bases). The CDR3 spans 16 residues. Per germline, CDR1 SQVTM and CDR2 ANQGSEA. V lost 4 bases to trimming and J lost 3 bases, with 21 bases between them. CDR3 bases: TGCAGCGTTGTTCTTTCTTGGGTCAGACAGAAAGAGACCCAGTACTTC. Its protein is CSVVLSWVRQKETQYF.

CDR3 amino acids: CASSEQGHTEAFF. DNA for the CDR3: TGTGCCAGTAGTGAACAGGGTCACACTGAAGCTTTCTTT. The chain combines TRBV19 with TRBJ1-1; a weak D match, TRBD1 (6 bases). CDR1 and CDR2 (germline): LNHDA, SQIVND (reference sequence). Trimming cost V 5 bases and J 3 bases, with 10 bases left between them. CDR3 length: 13 amino acids. Together with reference TRBV19 and TRBJ1-1, the CDR3 gives the full variable domain: DGGITQSPKYLFRKEGQNVTLSCEQNLNHDAMYWYRQDPGQGLRLIYYSQIVNDFQKGDIAEGYSVSREKKESFPLTVTSAQKNPTAFYLCASSEQGHTEAFFGQGTRLTVV.